The clone carrying this TCR beta chain was recorded a few times. Its antigen is unknown. Unique molecular identifiers were added to individual cDNA molecules. TCRdb processed the 5' RACE reads anew with MiXCR; each CDR3 protein has one entry. The table records about 22,000 distinct CDR3 sequences, 3.6% of them present only once. The sample is drawn from a study of early T cells in non-severe SARS-CoV-2 infection. Background on the study: Sequencing targeted bulk RNA from unsorted whole blood, leaving chains unpaired. Findings and limits, study-wide: Lookups in VDJdb leaned toward anti-spike CD8 responses and missed private and CD4 specificities.

Germline CDR1 and CDR2: SEHNR and FQNEAQ (reference sequence). V shed 5 bases and J shed 2 bases, with 12 bases lying between them. This CDR3 has 14 amino acids. Sample: whole blood. The J gene is TRBJ1-2, the V gene TRBV7-9, with a possible D match to TRBD1 (5 bases). This clonotype was sampled from an adult who was a healthcare worker with PCR-confirmed SARS-CoV-2 infection or an uninfected control (not recorded which). CDR3 sequence: CASSTTGQNYGYTF. The CDR3, as DNA: TGTGCCAGCAGCACCACAGGACAAAACTATGGCTACACCTTC. The full variable domain, its missing parts supplied by reference TRBV7-9 and TRBJ1-2, is DTGVSQNPRHKITKRGQNVTFRCDPISEHNRLYWYRQTLGQGPEFLTYFQNEAQLEKSRLLSDRFSAERPKGSFSTLEIQRTEQGDSAMYLCASSTTGQNYGYTFGSGTRLTVV.